A single sample gave rise to the 5 T cell receptor beta chains below, sequenced in a study of metastatic and nonmetastatic thyroid tumors (TCRdb year 2020). The method behind the library was PCR. Sequencing instrument: Illumina HiSeq 4000. TCRdb ran its own pipeline on the public reads, namely fastp trimming at Q25 and MiXCR clone calling, and kept in-frame beta chains. The sample has about 38,000 clones on record, roughly 50% of them singletons. The top ten clones comprise approximately 25% of the sample. None of the patients had been given any treatment before thyroid surgery. The material sequenced was tumor tissue. The receptors shown here come from a male donor with papillary thyroid cancer or a benign thyroid nodule (not recorded which). Some clones in this sample may be carry-over from other donors' samples.

The V and J genes are TRBV30 and TRBJ1-1; no clear D gene. CDR1 is GTSNPN, CDR2 SVGIG, per germline (reference sequence). The CDR3 sequence is 13 residues long. Trimming left V 7 bases short and J 1 base short, with 13 bases between. CDR3 in amino acids: CAFLAGENTEAFF. The CDR3 DNA is TGTGCCTTCCTAGCCGGGGAGAACACTGAAGCTTTCTTT.

This clone was observed a handful of times. The chain joins TRBV5-1 to TRBJ2-7; D is perhaps TRBD1 or TRBD2 (5 bases each). V lost 0 bases and J lost 6, with 22 bases in between. This CDR3 comprises 17 residues. Per the germline V gene, CDR1 is SGHRS and CDR2 is YFSETQ. As DNA, the CDR3 is TGCGCCAGCAGCTTGGGGGGCTTACGGGACGGGGCGCGCGAGCAGTACTTC. Amino acid sequence: CASSLGGLRDGAREQYF.

The J gene is TRBJ2-5, the V gene TRBV7-9; D is perhaps TRBD1 or TRBD2 (5 bases each). The germline V gene has CDR1 SEHNR and CDR2 FQNEAQ (reference sequence). The ends were cut back, 4 bases at V and 5 bases at J, with 8 bases in the middle. This CDR3 spans 12 amino acids. The CDR3 DNA sequence: TGTGCCAGCAGCTCCGAGGGGGAGACCCAGTACTTC. It translates to CASSSEGETQYF.

J is TRBJ2-7 and V is TRBV6-1; perhaps TRBD2 as D (6 bases). The germline gives CDR1 MNHNS, CDR2 SASEGT. The CDR3 is 14 amino acids. Between the trimmed V and J ends, which lost 6 bases and 0 bases, there was a span of 12 bases. For the CDR3, the DNA is TGTGCCAGCAGACCCGCAGCGGGCTCCTACGAGCAGTACTTC. The encoded protein is CASRPAAGSYEQYF.

This clone was picked up a small number of times. The chain has TRBV10-1 and TRBJ2-2, with 7 bases matching TRBD1. J was trimmed by 3 bases and V by 4 bases; bases with no gene match: 5. The germline V gene has CDR1 WNHNN and CDR2 SYGVQD (reference sequence). CDR3 length: 15 amino acids. CDR3: CASSVRQGDTGELFF. As DNA, the CDR3 is TGCGCCAGCAGTGTTCGACAGGGAGACACCGGGGAGCTGTTTTTT.